Below, 31 T cell receptor beta chains from the same sample are listed, as sequenced in a study of CD8 T cells in Susac syndrome. Random hexamers were used to reverse transcribe the RNA input (about 0.45 to 1 ug). Each CDR3 protein gets one entry after TCRdb re-called the immunoSEQ multiplex PCR reads with MiXCR. The sample yields about 140,000 distinct CDR3 sequences, about 95% seen once. Sequenced material: CD4+ T cells from PBMCs. These receptors originate from a human donor with Susac syndrome.

V usage is TRBV3-1 and J usage is TRBJ2-5, with 9 bases matching TRBD2. This CDR3 spans 16 amino acids. The V gene's germline CDR1 is LGHDT and CDR2 YNNKEL (reference sequence). V dropped 1 base and J dropped 5; count of bases not matched to a gene: 8. The CDR3 sequence: CASSQVGGRARETQYF. DNA of the CDR3: TGTGCCAGCAGCCAAGTAGGCGGGAGGGCCAGGGAGACCCAGTACTTC.

The rearrangement links TRBV20-1 to TRBJ2-7; tentatively, D is TRBD1 or TRBD2 (5 bases each). V shed 0 bases and J shed 7 bases, with 13 bases lying between them. This CDR3 is 13 amino acids long. The germline V gene encodes CDR1 DFQATT and CDR2 SNEGSKA (reference sequence). CDR3 loop: CSARDPGTWEQYF. DNA of the CDR3: TGCAGTGCTAGAGATCCAGGGACGTGGGAGCAGTACTTC.

The chain employs TRBV29-1 and TRBJ1-5; D gene unclear. The CDR3 extends over 14 amino acids. V lost 4 bases and J 4 bases, leaving 14 bases between the germline ends. Germline values: CDR1 SQVTM, CDR2 ANQGSEA. CDR3 nucleotides: TGCAGCGTTGCGGTCGGGGATCAGAATCAGCCCCAGCATTTT. It is translated as CSVAVGDQNQPQHF.

This chain's CDR3 is CASSVRGTSGYNEQFF. DNA for the CDR3: TGTGCCAGCAGCGTCCGCGGGACTAGCGGTTACAATGAGCAGTTCTTC. The chain carries TRBV9 and TRBJ2-1; 11 bases agree with TRBD2. Germline trimming cut 2 bases from V and 4 bases from J; bases unmatched to any gene: 5. This CDR3 has 16 residues. Germline V lookup: CDR1 SGDLS, CDR2 YYNGEE.

This clonotype occurred once. The chain links TRBV12-3 or TRBV12-4 to TRBJ2-7; the match to TRBD2 covers 7 bases. The CDR3 is made up of 16 amino acids. J lost 5 bases, V lost 6 bases, and 16 bases had no gene match. The CDR3 coding sequence is TGTGCCAGCAGCCTGAGCGGGAAGGGGTGGGTTCACGAGCAGTACTTC. The encoded protein is CASSLSGKGWVHEQYF.

The chain couples TRBV7-2 to TRBJ1-2; D not resolved. There are 15 residues in the CDR3. The V and J ends lost 1 base and 6 bases respectively, with 15 bases between them. Germline CDR1 SGHTA, CDR2 FQGNSA. The CDR3 here is CASSLGAVLVNGYTF. The CDR3 coding sequence is TGTGCCAGCAGCTTAGGGGCCGTCCTAGTAAATGGCTACACCTTC.

The chain links TRBV19 to TRBJ1-1, with D uncertain. Looked up from germline, CDR1 is LNHDA and CDR2 is SQIVND (reference sequence). The CDR3 has 13 residues. The V end was cut by 5 bases, the J end by 2 bases, with 9 bases between. CDR3 sequence (DNA): TGTGCCAGTAGTGCGTCGCTTAACACTGAAGCTTTCTTT. Translation gives CASSASLNTEAFF. Full variable domain (rest looked up from reference TRBV19 and TRBJ1-1): DGGITQSPKYLFRKEGQNVTLSCEQNLNHDAMYWYRQDPGQGLRLIYYSQIVNDFQKGDIAEGYSVSREKKESFPLTVTSAQKNPTAFYLCASSASLNTEAFFGQGTRLTVV.

The chain employs TRBV12-5 and TRBJ1-1, with TRBD1 matching over 8 bases. In germline, CDR1 is LGHNT, CDR2 FRNRAP. The J segment lost 3 bases and the V segment lost 5 bases, leaving 2 bases of the junction unmatched. CDR3 length: 13 amino acids. CDR3 sequence reads: CASGDRGDTEAFF. The CDR3 DNA sequence: TGTGCTAGTGGTGACAGGGGTGACACTGAAGCTTTCTTT.

This chain connects TRBV20-1 to TRBJ2-7; 14 bases align to TRBD2. This CDR3 region has 14 residues. In germline, CDR1 is DFQATT, CDR2 SNEGSKA (reference sequence). V lost 3 bases, J lost 2 bases, and 0 bases stayed unmatched. In nucleotides, the CDR3 is TGCAGTGCTAGGGGACTAGCGGGGGCCTACGAGCAGTACTTC. Its protein product is CSARGLAGAYEQYF.

This sequence joins TRBV5-1 and TRBJ1-2, with a tentative D call TRBD1 (6 bases). This CDR3 has 14 amino acids. Per the germline V gene, CDR1 is SGHRS and CDR2 is YFSETQ. V was clipped by 2 bases and J by 8 bases, with 16 bases between them. The CDR3, as DNA: TGCGCCAGCAGCTTCGAAGGGGGTAATACAGGCTACACCTTC. Translation gives CASSFEGGNTGYTF.

The chain has TRBV5-1 and TRBJ2-7, with 8 bases matching TRBD1. V lost 4 bases and J lost 1; bases outside the gene matches: 4. The V gene's germline CDR1 is SGHRS and CDR2 YFSETQ. The CDR3 extends over 14 amino acids. CDR3 residues: CASSPDRVSYEQYF. DNA for the CDR3: TGCGCCAGCAGCCCGGACAGGGTGTCCTACGAGCAGTACTTC.

V and J are TRBV7-9 and TRBJ2-1; tentatively, D is TRBD1 (5 bases). The germline CDR1 and CDR2 sequences are SEHNR and FQNEAQ (reference sequence). There are 13 residues in the CDR3. V was pared by 5 bases and J by 4 bases, with 9 bases between. DNA of the CDR3: TGTGCCAGCAGCAGGGGTGCGTACAATGAGCAGTTCTTC. The encoded protein is CASSRGAYNEQFF.

The rearrangement joins TRBV28 to TRBJ2-1; no clear D gene. CDR1 MDHEN and CDR2 SYDVKM come from the germline V gene. This CDR3 spans 15 amino acids. V lost 3 bases and J 0 bases, leaving 9 bases between the germline ends. The CDR3 DNA is TGTGCCAGCAGTTTTGGCGACCTCTCCTACAATGAGCAGTTCTTC. Translating gives CASSFGDLSYNEQFF.

This clonotype was picked up one time. The J gene is TRBJ1-3, the V gene TRBV29-1; D is uncertain. Trimming took off 5 bases at V and 0 bases at J, with 8 bases between the two ends. This CDR3 has 13 residues. Germline V CDR1 and CDR2: SQVTM, ANQGSEA. CDR3 in amino acids: CSVKWTSGNTIYF. The CDR3 DNA follows: TGCAGCGTTAAGTGGACCTCTGGAAACACCATATATTTT.

The chain couples TRBV12-3 or TRBV12-4 to TRBJ2-5, with D tentatively TRBD2 (6 bases). The CDR3 is 15 residues long. V lost 6 bases to trimming and J lost 5 bases, with 19 bases between them. CDR3 nucleotide sequence: TGTGCCAGCAGCCTAGATGGACGGGCGGGGGAGACCCAGTACTTC. Translated, it gives CASSLDGRAGETQYF.

V usage is TRBV7-8 and J usage is TRBJ2-2, with 7 bases fitting TRBD1. This CDR3 has 14 amino acids. Germline lookup yields CDR1 SGHVS and CDR2 FQNEAQ. V was clipped by 5 bases and J by 6 bases; unmatched bases: 6. The CDR3 is CASSPRGRAGELFF. In DNA form, the CDR3 reads TGTGCCAGCAGCCCGAGGGGGCGCGCCGGGGAGCTGTTTTTT.

The V gene is TRBV20-1, the J gene TRBJ2-7; tentative D call: TRBD1 (6 bases). Per germline, CDR1 DFQATT and CDR2 SNEGSKA (reference sequence). V shed 1 base and J shed 5 bases, with 24 bases lying between them. CDR3 length: 17 amino acids. The CDR3 DNA follows: TGCAGTGCTAGAGCTCTATTACAGGGCAATAACGTCGACGAGCAGTACTTC. It translates to CSARALLQGNNVDEQYF.

The chain employs TRBV4-3 and TRBJ2-5; D uncertain. Trimming took 0 bases from V and 5 from J, leaving 13 bases between them. The CDR3 contains 15 residues. Per germline, CDR1 LGHNA and CDR2 YSLEER. The CDR3 here is CASSQDRAAWETQYF. The CDR3 nucleotides are TGCGCCAGCAGCCAAGATAGGGCGGCTTGGGAGACCCAGTACTTC.

The CDR3 sequence is CASTFDRGQVNEQFF. In DNA form, the CDR3 reads TGTGCCAGCACCTTTGACAGGGGGCAGGTCAATGAGCAGTTCTTC. The chain links TRBV7-8 to TRBJ2-1; 10 bases are shared with TRBD1. CDR1 and CDR2 (germline): SGHVS, FQNEAQ. V lost 7 bases and J lost 6; bases outside the gene matches: 9. The CDR3 runs to 15 residues.

The table lists this clonotype with a count of one. The chain carries TRBV5-1 and TRBJ1-6, with D perhaps TRBD1 (6 bases). Trimming pared 5 bases from V and 8 bases from J, leaving 14 bases between. CDR1 and CDR2 from the germline V gene are SGHRS and YFSETQ. CDR3 size: 14 residues. In nucleotides, the CDR3 is TGCGCCAGCAGGCCCCGGGACAATTATTCACCCCTCCACTTT. Its translation: CASRPRDNYSPLHF.

J is TRBJ1-3 and V is TRBV20-1; the D gene is possibly TRBD1 (5 bases). Per germline, CDR1 DFQATT and CDR2 SNEGSKA (reference sequence). The V gene lost 3 bases and the J gene lost 0 bases, with 9 bases spanning the gap. This CDR3 is built from 14 residues. CDR3 in DNA: TGCAGTGCTAGGGTGGGGCTCTCTGGAAACACCATATATTTT. As protein: CSARVGLSGNTIYF.

In its sample, this clonotype was seen once. The chain has TRBV28 and TRBJ2-3, with D possibly matching TRBD1 (5 bases). CDR1 is MDHEN, CDR2 SYDVKM, per germline. This CDR3 has 14 amino acids. Trimming took off 3 bases at V and 2 bases at J, with 9 bases between the two ends. This chain's CDR3 is CASSLGPNTDTQYF. CDR3 nucleotide sequence: TGTGCCAGCAGTTTGGGGCCGAACACAGATACGCAGTATTTT.

CDR3 loop: CASSIVRDRAARTEAFF. The CDR3 DNA sequence: TGTGCCAGTAGTATAGTTCGGGACAGGGCTGCGAGGACTGAAGCTTTCTTT. The chain is built from TRBV19 and TRBJ1-1; 9 bases map to TRBD1. From germline, CDR1 is LNHDA and CDR2 SQIVND (reference sequence). CDR3 length: 17 residues. Unmatched junction bases numbered 11, after V lost 1 base and J lost 5 bases.

This clonotype was detected only once. The V gene is TRBV12-3 or TRBV12-4, the J gene TRBJ2-1; tentative D call: TRBD1 (5 bases). V was clipped by 3 bases and J by 8 bases, with 8 bases between them. CDR3 size: 12 residues. Here the CDR3 reads CASSFRADEQFF. As DNA, the CDR3 is TGTGCCAGCAGTTTCAGGGCAGATGAGCAGTTCTTC.

This clonotype appeared a single time. The chain employs TRBV20-1 and TRBJ1-2; the D is unclear. This CDR3 is built from 14 residues. V lost 3 bases and J 0 bases, leaving 11 bases between the germline ends. CDR1 and CDR2 from the germline V gene are DFQATT and SNEGSKA (reference sequence). CDR3 loop: CSASVEGANYGYTF. Here the CDR3 DNA reads TGCAGTGCTAGTGTTGAGGGAGCTAACTATGGCTACACCTTC.

The chain employs TRBV5-1 and TRBJ1-1, with unresolved D. From germline, CDR1 is SGHRS and CDR2 YFSETQ. There are 15 residues in the CDR3. Trimming pared 6 bases from V and 0 bases from J, leaving 15 bases between. The CDR3 DNA sequence: TGCGCCAGCACCCTGGATGGGAATTTGAACACTGAAGCTTTCTTT. As protein: CASTLDGNLNTEAFF.

This chain joins TRBV12-3 or TRBV12-4 and TRBJ2-4; D is ambiguous. V lost 6 bases and J 0 bases, leaving 9 bases between the germline ends. This CDR3 has 14 residues. The CDR3 bases are TGTGCCAGCAGCCCCTTACTAGCCAAAAACATTCAGTACTTC. It is translated as CASSPLLAKNIQYF.

This chain connects TRBV20-1 to TRBJ2-7; 11 bases agree with TRBD2. CDR1 is DFQATT, CDR2 SNEGSKA, per germline (reference sequence). With 3 bases clipped from V and 3 bases from J, the junction kept 1 base outside the gene matches. The CDR3 has 13 residues. As DNA, the CDR3 is TGCAGTGCTAGGGGACTAGCGGACTACGAGCAGTACTTC. Its protein product is CSARGLADYEQYF.

The chain has TRBV7-2 and TRBJ1-2; D uncertain. Germline V CDR1 and CDR2: SGHTA, FQGNSA. The CDR3 totals 15 residues. The ends were cut back, 1 base at V and 4 bases at J, with 13 bases in the middle. The CDR3 DNA is TGTGCCAGCAGCTTAGTTGGGTCTGGGGTCTATGGCTACACCTTC. As protein: CASSLVGSGVYGYTF.

This sequence joins TRBV20-1 and TRBJ1-5; no clear D. The length of the CDR3 is 15 residues. V gave up 1 base and J gave up 3 bases, with 13 bases separating them. CDR1 and CDR2 from the germline V gene are DFQATT and SNEGSKA (reference sequence). The DNA for the CDR3 is TGCAGTGCTAGAGTTCCAGCTGGTCTCAATCAGCCCCAGCATTTT. Amino acids: CSARVPAGLNQPQHF.

This clonotype was picked up one time. The rearrangement joins TRBV3-1 to TRBJ2-2; D remains ambiguous. Trimming cost V 0 bases and J 6 bases, with 8 bases left between them. Per the germline V gene, CDR1 is LGHDT and CDR2 is YNNKEL (reference sequence). The CDR3 spans 14 residues. This CDR3 reads CASSQDLLPGELFF. CDR3 bases: TGTGCCAGCAGCCAAGATCTTTTGCCCGGGGAGCTGTTTTTT. Drawing the rest from reference TRBV3-1 and TRBJ2-2, the complete variable domain is DTAVSQTPKYLVTQMGNDKSIKCEQNLGHDTMYWYKQDSKKFLKIMFSYNNKELIINETVPNRFSPKSPDKAHLNLHINSLELGDSAVYFCASSQDLLPGELFFGEGSRLTVL.